Each of the 30 T cell receptor beta chains below was sequenced from the same sample in a study of blood T cell repertoires in COVID-19. Profiling relied on immunoSEQ multiplex PCR, and the TCRdb table lists in-frame clones only, not all of them. The sample comprises 8,000 or so clones, less than 75% of which are singletons, and about a sixth rests with the top ten. Sequencing was carried out using peripheral blood. Every receptor here comes from a human donor in a cohort sampled during active COVID-19.

The gene calls are TRBV7-9 and TRBJ2-6, with a possible D match to TRBD1 (6 bases). Germline V gene lookup returns CDR1 SEHNR and CDR2 FQNEAQ (reference sequence). Trimming left V 1 base short and J 2 bases short, with 9 bases between. CDR3 length equals 16 residues. The CDR3 spells CASSLGGPTGANVLTF. For the CDR3, the DNA is TGTGCCAGCAGCTTAGGGGGGCCCACTGGGGCCAACGTCCTGACTTTC.

CDR3 coding DNA: TGTGCCAGCAGTGCTCGCCGGGACTCTGTTAATGAGCAGTTCTTC. It is translated as CASSARRDSVNEQFF. V gene TRBV7-3 combines with J gene TRBJ2-1; D might be TRBD2 (6 bases). V was clipped by 6 bases and J by 7 bases, with 19 bases between them. This CDR3 contains 15 residues. Germline assignment: CDR1 SGHTA and CDR2 FQGTGA.

The chain uses TRBV7-9 and TRBJ2-1; 8 bases map to TRBD2. The CDR3 runs to 15 residues. CDR1 is SEHNR, CDR2 FQNEAQ, per germline (reference sequence). V shed 5 bases, J shed 2 bases, and the junction held 5 bases outside the gene matches. The CDR3 region has the DNA TGTGCCAGCAGCCCTAGAGCGGGAGCCTACAATGAGCAGTTCTTC. It translates to CASSPRAGAYNEQFF.

The chain uses TRBV29-1 and TRBJ1-2; D ambiguous. CDR1 SQVTM and CDR2 ANQGSEA come from the germline V gene. Trimming shortened V by 8 bases and J by 2 bases, and 12 bases separated the two germline ends. This CDR3 has 12 residues. CDR3 in amino acids: CSHQVENYGYTF. Here the CDR3 DNA reads TGCAGCCACCAGGTAGAGAACTATGGCTACACCTTC.

The chain employs TRBV29-1 and TRBJ1-1, with no clear D. The germline CDR1 and CDR2 sequences are SQVTM and ANQGSEA. V was pared by 6 bases and J by 5 bases, with 13 bases between. The length of the CDR3 is 12 residues. The CDR3: CSVKSGRTEAFF. CDR3 nucleotide sequence: TGCAGCGTAAAAAGTGGGAGGACTGAAGCTTTCTTT.

This clone has just a few counts. The V call is TRBV6-2 or TRBV6-3, the J call TRBJ1-5, with D perhaps TRBD1 (5 bases). V gave up 5 bases and J gave up 6 bases, with 11 bases separating them. Germline V gene sequence: CDR1 MNHEY, CDR2 SVGEGT. The CDR3 loop spans 13 amino acids. This CDR3 is CASSLRGGQPQHF. The CDR3 nucleotides read TGTGCCAGCAGTCTCCGGGGGGGTCAGCCCCAGCATTTT.

The chain carries TRBV14 and TRBJ1-1, with D tentatively TRBD1 (6 bases). CDR1 and CDR2 (germline): SGHDN, FVKESK. This CDR3 comprises 12 residues. Trimming took off 1 base at V and 8 bases at J, with 8 bases between the two ends. The CDR3 DNA sequence: TGTGCCAGCAGCCAAGTGACAGGAGAAGCTTTCTTT. Translated, it gives CASSQVTGEAFF.

V and J are TRBV6-5 and TRBJ2-7, with a weak D call TRBD1 (6 bases). V was clipped by 7 bases and J by 4 bases, with 17 bases between them. Germline CDR1 MNHEY, CDR2 SVGAGI. The CDR3 sequence is 14 residues long. CDR3 nucleotide sequence: TGTGCCAGCAATATAAGGACAGAATATTACGAGCAGTACTTC. This encodes CASNIRTEYYEQYF.

This chain connects TRBV5-4 to TRBJ2-7, with 13 bases that match TRBD2. The CDR3 length is 15 residues. V lost 4 bases to trimming and J lost 7 bases; unmatched junction nucleotides: 8. Germline V gene lookup returns CDR1 SGHNT and CDR2 YYREEE (reference sequence). The CDR3 DNA is TGTGCCAGCAGCCCCGGACTAGCGGGAGCGGGGGAGCAGTACTTC. Its translation is CASSPGLAGAGEQYF.

V usage is TRBV6-2 or TRBV6-3 and J usage is TRBJ2-1; the D gene is possibly TRBD1 (6 bases). Germline-derived CDR1 and CDR2 are MNHEY and SVGEGT. This CDR3 has 19 residues. The germline V and J ends were trimmed by 6 bases and 7 bases, with 31 bases remaining between them. The CDR3 is CASSQISKTRGQTWNEQFF. The CDR3 region has the DNA TGTGCCAGCAGCCAGATTTCGAAGACCAGGGGCCAAACCTGGAATGAGCAGTTCTTC.

This clone showed up just once. The chain employs TRBV7-9 and TRBJ2-3, with D maybe TRBD2 (7 bases). The V gene's germline CDR1 is SEHNR and CDR2 FQNEAQ (reference sequence). The CDR3 totals 15 residues. V gave up 5 bases and J gave up 5 bases, with 17 bases separating them. The CDR3 DNA reads TGTGCCAGCAGCCTAGGCCCGGGGGGCAGAGATACGCAGTATTTT. As protein: CASSLGPGGRDTQYF.

The chain recombines TRBV5-1 with TRBJ2-5; tentatively, D is TRBD1 (6 bases). Germline V gene data show CDR1 as SGHRS and CDR2 as YFSETQ. The CDR3 contains 15 residues. V lost 4 bases, J lost 4 bases, and 17 bases lay in between. The chain's CDR3 is CASSPGRTGLETQYF. As DNA, the CDR3 is TGCGCCAGCAGCCCGGGGAGAACAGGGTTAGAGACCCAGTACTTC.

V gene TRBV6-5 combines with J gene TRBJ2-3; D not resolved. Trimming removed 6 bases from V and 2 bases from J, with 6 bases in between. Germline CDR1 is MNHEY and CDR2 is SVGAGI. This CDR3 contains 12 residues. In DNA form, the CDR3 reads TGTGCCAGCAGCCAATCCACAGATACGCAGTATTTT. As protein: CASSQSTDTQYF.

The chain combines TRBV7-3 with TRBJ2-1; 7 bases are shared with TRBD2. Germline trimming cut 4 bases from V and 2 bases from J; bases unmatched to any gene: 5. The length of the CDR3 is 15 residues. Germline V gives CDR1 SGHTA, CDR2 FQGTGA. The CDR3: CASSSGEGPYNEQFF. CDR3 coding DNA: TGTGCCAGCAGCTCGGGGGAGGGCCCCTACAATGAGCAGTTCTTC.

This chain joins TRBV28 and TRBJ2-3; 8 bases agree with TRBD2. Germline V CDR1 and CDR2: MDHEN, SYDVKM. The CDR3 runs 16 residues. After removal of 7 bases from V and 2 bases from J, the junction contained 11 bases not matched to a gene. Here the CDR3 reads CASTRGSSGTTDTQYF. Here the CDR3 DNA reads TGTGCCAGCACTCGAGGTAGTAGCGGGACCACAGATACGCAGTATTTT.

This chain uses TRBV28 with TRBJ2-7; a possible D gene is TRBD2 (5 bases). Germline V gene data show CDR1 as MDHEN and CDR2 as SYDVKM. The V and J ends lost 6 bases and 4 bases respectively, with 10 bases between them. This CDR3 spans 12 amino acids. The DNA for the CDR3 is TGTGCCAGCAGGCGACCGGGGTACGAGCAGTACTTC. Its protein is CASRRPGYEQYF.

In its sample, this clone was seen a few times. The chain carries TRBV28 and TRBJ2-4, with D possibly matching TRBD2 (5 bases). CDR3 size: 16 residues. The V and J ends lost 1 base and 3 bases respectively, with 13 bases between them. The germline gives CDR1 MDHEN, CDR2 SYDVKM. CDR3 in amino acids: CASSLSDGRGKNIQYF. In DNA form, the CDR3 reads TGTGCCAGCAGTTTATCCGATGGTCGGGGCAAAAACATTCAGTACTTC.

On this clone itself: The sample holds other DNA sequences that translate to the same CDR3. The V gene is TRBV4-2, the J gene TRBJ2-2; TRBD1 matches at 8 bases. With V trimmed by 4 bases and J by 0 bases, 4 bases remained unmatched. The CDR3 loop spans 16 amino acids. Germline CDR1 and CDR2: LGHNA and YNFKEQ. The CDR3 reads CASSPRQGPNTGELFF. DNA of the CDR3: TGTGCCAGCAGCCCGAGACAGGGGCCGAACACCGGGGAGCTGTTTTTT.

The chain employs TRBV4-3 and TRBJ1-1, with 11 bases lining up with TRBD1. The CDR3 length is 16 residues. J lost 4 bases, V lost 5 bases, and 9 bases had no gene match. CDR1 is LGHNA, CDR2 YSLEER, per germline. This chain's CDR3 is CASSTSPGTGGTEAFF. In DNA, the CDR3 is TGCGCCAGCAGCACATCCCCCGGGACAGGGGGCACTGAAGCTTTCTTT.

This clone occurred once. The rearrangement links TRBV28 to TRBJ1-5, with TRBD1 matching 11 bases. V trimming: 6 bases; J trimming: 6 bases; junction bases outside the gene matches: 10. This CDR3 contains 16 residues. Germline values: CDR1 MDHEN, CDR2 SYDVKM. The CDR3, as DNA: TGTGCCAGCAGCTTGGACAGGGGGCAAAGAGGTCAGCCCCAGCATTTT. This gives the protein CASSLDRGQRGQPQHF.

The V gene is TRBV5-4, the J gene TRBJ2-7; 10 positions agree with TRBD1. The V gene's germline CDR1 is SGHNT and CDR2 YYREEE (reference sequence). The CDR3 loop spans 15 amino acids. The V gene end was trimmed by 4 bases and the J gene end by 0 bases; junction bases not matched to a gene: 4. CDR3 in amino acids: CASSPGDRGSYEQYF. In DNA form, the CDR3 reads TGTGCCAGCAGCCCGGGGGACAGGGGCTCCTACGAGCAGTACTTC.

The rearrangement joins TRBV28 to TRBJ2-7; 7 bases are shared with TRBD1. V lost 2 bases to trimming and J lost 3 bases; unmatched junction nucleotides: 7. The CDR3 length is 15 residues. The germline V gene encodes CDR1 MDHEN and CDR2 SYDVKM. DNA of the CDR3: TGTGCCAGCAGTTTAAGCCCGGGACAGTTCTACGAGCAGTACTTC. Its translation is CASSLSPGQFYEQYF.

V is TRBV28 and J is TRBJ2-2, with D possibly TRBD2 on 5 matching bases. Germline V gene sequence: CDR1 MDHEN, CDR2 SYDVKM. The V gene lost 2 bases and the J gene lost 4 bases, with 17 bases spanning the gap. CDR3 length equals 17 residues. CDR3 amino acids: CASSLEGRSDGTGELFF. CDR3 coding DNA: TGTGCCAGCAGTTTAGAGGGAAGGAGCGACGGCACCGGGGAGCTGTTTTTT.

V usage is TRBV5-1 and J usage is TRBJ1-1, with D unclear. The germline V and J ends were trimmed by 0 bases and 4 bases, with 13 bases remaining between them. The CDR3 has 15 residues. Germline loops: CDR1 SGHRS, CDR2 YFSETQ. The CDR3 nucleotides are TGCGCCAGCAGCTTGGATGTGTCTTCGAGCACTGAAGCTTTCTTT. This translates into CASSLDVSSSTEAFF.

This clone was counted between two and nine times. This rearrangement joins TRBV28 to TRBJ1-5, with D unresolved. The germline V gene encodes CDR1 MDHEN and CDR2 SYDVKM. CDR3 size: 16 residues. Trimming stripped 4 bases from V and 1 base from J, with 14 bases between. In DNA form, the CDR3 reads TGTGCCAGCAGTTCCCCCCTATCCGGGAGCAATCAGCCCCAGCATTTT. It translates to CASSSPLSGSNQPQHF.

The chain employs TRBV27 and TRBJ1-2; 7 bases fit TRBD1. CDR1 is MNHEY, CDR2 SMNVEV, per germline (reference sequence). The CDR3 sequence is 16 residues long. The trim removed 2 bases at V and 4 bases at J, leaving 10 bases unmatched. CDR3: CASSLRSPAGGYGYTF. The CDR3 nucleotides are TGTGCCAGCAGTTTAAGATCTCCGGCAGGGGGCTATGGCTACACCTTC.

The rearrangement links TRBV12-3 or TRBV12-4 to TRBJ2-2; D might be TRBD1 (6 bases). CDR3 length equals 12 residues. Deletions cut 6 bases from V and 6 bases from J, with 8 bases between. The CDR3 protein is CASSPGAGELFF. The CDR3 region has the DNA TGTGCCAGCAGCCCAGGGGCCGGGGAGCTGTTTTTT.

The chain couples TRBV27 to TRBJ2-2; TRBD2 matches 7 bases. The CDR3 consists of 15 residues. With V trimmed by 2 bases and J by 6 bases, 6 bases remained unmatched. CDR1 and CDR2 from the germline V gene are MNHEY and SMNVEV (reference sequence). CDR3 sequence reads: CASSLAGAPPGELFF. As DNA, the CDR3 is TGTGCCAGCAGTTTAGCGGGAGCTCCTCCCGGGGAGCTGTTTTTT.

This clone was observed a few times. The gene calls are TRBV25-1 and TRBJ1-2; 10 bases fit TRBD1. The J segment lost 7 bases and the V segment lost 4 bases, leaving 6 bases of the junction unmatched. The V gene's germline CDR1 is MGHDK and CDR2 SYGVNS. The length of the CDR3 is 14 residues. CDR3 amino acids: CASSAWDRGGGYTF. Here the CDR3 DNA reads TGTGCCAGCAGTGCTTGGGACAGGGGAGGTGGCTACACCTTC.

The chain joins TRBV20-1 to TRBJ1-2; maybe TRBD1 (5 bases). Trimming stripped 6 bases from V and 5 bases from J, with 7 bases between. CDR1 and CDR2 (germline): DFQATT, SNEGSKA (reference sequence). The CDR3 runs to 10 residues. CDR3 DNA sequence: TGCAGTGCACAGGAGTATGGCTACACCTTC. Translating it yields CSAQEYGYTF.